The rows below give T cell receptor beta chains drawn from one sample of a study of blood T cell repertoires in COVID-19. Profiling relied on immunoSEQ multiplex PCR, and the TCRdb table lists in-frame clones only, not all of them. The sample shows about 150,000 clones, roughly 88% of them seen only once. The sequenced sample consisted of peripheral blood. The receptors stem from a man in his sixties with COVID-19, enrolled during active disease. Each CDR3 is given with its conserved first and last residue. A D gene is named only where the DNA matches it firmly. Clone size is given for some rows only: seen once, a few or many times, or a class if the clone is expanded.

J,D,V,size,CDR3,DNA
TRBJ2-1,TRBD2,TRBV28,-,CASKPSGGGSYNEQFF,TGTGCCAGCAAACCTAGCGGGGGGGGCTCCTACAATGAGCAGTTCTTC
TRBJ2-7,TRBD1,TRBV6-2/TRBV6-3,-,CASSYSDREYEQYF,TGTGCCAGCAGTTACTCCGACAGGGAGTACGAGCAGTACTTC
TRBJ2-7,TRBD1,TRBV18,-,CASSPGTGGYEQYF,TGTGCCAGCTCACCCGGGACAGGTGGCTACGAGCAGTACTTC
TRBJ2-3,-,TRBV28,few,CASSPTGEADTQYF,TGTGCCAGCAGCCCCACCGGAGAAGCAGATACGCAGTATTTT
TRBJ2-1,-,TRBV6-5,-,CASSFNSVGVRNEQFF,TGTGCCAGCAGTTTTAACTCAGTCGGGGTCCGCAATGAGCAGTTCTTC
TRBJ2-1,TRBD1,TRBV4-1,-,CASSQDPTGERYNEQFF,TGCGCCAGCAGCCAAGATCCCACAGGGGAACGATACAATGAGCAGTTCTTC
TRBJ1-2,-,TRBV20-1,-,CSAREGLGYTF,TGCAGTGCTAGAGAGGGACTGGGCTACACCTTC
TRBJ2-3,-,TRBV7-2,-,CASSPSRTSTDTQYF,TGTGCCAGCAGCCCCTCTAGGACATCCACAGATACGCAGTATTTT
TRBJ1-2,-,TRBV29-1,-,CSVDPDTYGYTF,TGCAGCGTTGATCCAGATACGTATGGCTACACCTTC
TRBJ2-1,TRBD2,TRBV7-9,few,CASKTGGGAGSGRYNEQFF,TGTGCCAGCAAAACTGGGGGCGGGGCTGGTAGCGGGAGATACAATGAGCAGTTCTTC
TRBJ1-2,-,TRBV5-1,-,CASSFSEDGYTF,TGCGCCAGCAGCTTTTCAGAGGATGGCTACACCTTC
TRBJ1-1,-,TRBV11-3,once,CASSLAGFNTEAFF,TGTGCCAGCAGCTTAGCGGGGTTTAACACTGAAGCTTTCTTT
TRBJ1-1,-,TRBV5-1,-,CASSSIQGGGNTEAFF,TGCGCCAGCAGCTCAATACAGGGAGGGGGGAACACTGAAGCTTTCTTT
TRBJ2-1,-,TRBV9,-,CASSVRPETINNEQFF,TGTGCCAGCAGCGTAAGGCCCGAAACTATTAACAATGAGCAGTTCTTC
TRBJ2-1,TRBD2,TRBV5-1,-,CASSGGTSGSGEQFF,TGCGCCAGCAGCGGAGGGACTAGCGGGTCGGGTGAGCAGTTCTTC
TRBJ2-3,-,TRBV5-4,few,CASSAYGGVTDTQYF,TGTGCCAGCAGCGCCTACGGGGGAGTCACAGATACGCAGTATTTT
TRBJ2-7,-,TRBV7-9,-,CASSLGERYEQYF,TGTGCCAGCAGCTTAGGAGAAAGATACGAGCAGTACTTC
TRBJ1-4,TRBD1,TRBV5-1,-,CASSGDSAGGEKLFF,TGCGCCAGCAGCGGGGACAGCGCGGGGGGTGAAAAACTGTTTTTT
TRBJ1-1,-,TRBV7-2,-,CASSLHGANTEAFF,TGTGCCAGCAGCCTTCACGGAGCAAACACTGAAGCTTTCTTT
TRBJ2-5,-,TRBV11-2,once,CASSLARLETQYF,TGTGCCAGCAGCTTAGCCAGGTTAGAGACCCAGTACTTC
TRBJ1-1,-,TRBV11-1,few,CASSFNSKNTEAFF,TGTGCCAGCAGCTTTAACAGCAAGAACACTGAAGCTTTCTTT
TRBJ1-2,TRBD1,TRBV19,few,CASRSDRARWDYGYTF,TGTGCCAGTAGAAGCGACAGGGCTCGATGGGACTATGGCTACACCTTC
TRBJ1-6,-,TRBV14,-,CASSQDPGPRRSPLHF,TGTGCCAGCAGCCAAGACCCCGGGCCCCGGAGGTCACCCCTCCACTTT
TRBJ1-6,-,TRBV18,-,CASSSSSYNSPLHF,TGTGCCAGCTCATCTAGCTCCTATAATTCACCCCTCCACTTT
TRBJ2-6,-,TRBV5-5,-,CASSPDLGSANVLTF,TGTGCCAGCAGCCCGGACTTGGGGTCGGCCAACGTCCTGACTTTC
TRBJ2-3,-,TRBV2,-,CASSIRGGEITDTQYF,TGTGCCAGCAGTATCCGCGGGGGCGAAATCACAGATACGCAGTATTTT
TRBJ1-5,TRBD1,TRBV5-6,-,CASSPRDRGFQPQHF,TGTGCCAGCAGCCCTAGGGACAGGGGTTTTCAGCCCCAGCATTTT
TRBJ1-3,TRBD1,TRBV3-1/TRBV3-2,-,CASSQGTGIGGNTIYF,TGTGCCAGCAGCCAAGGGACAGGTATAGGTGGAAACACCATATATTTT
TRBJ2-4,TRBD1,TRBV24-1,few,CATSDPGTGGFVQYF,TGTGCCACCAGTGATCCCGGGACAGGGGGCTTTGTTCAGTACTTC
TRBJ2-7,TRBD1,TRBV18,-,CASSPDRVHEQYF,TGTGCCAGCTCCCCGGACAGGGTACACGAGCAGTACTTC
TRBJ1-1,-,TRBV19,-,CASSIWGGDTEAFF,TGTGCCAGTAGTATATGGGGGGGGGACACTGAAGCTTTCTTT
TRBJ1-6,TRBD1,TRBV5-6,-,CASSSWDRINSPLHF,TGTGCCAGCAGCTCCTGGGACAGAATTAATTCACCCCTCCACTTT
TRBJ2-1,-,TRBV7-6,once,CASSSSGYDEQFF,TGTGCCAGCAGCTCCAGCGGCTACGATGAGCAGTTCTTC
TRBJ1-3,-,TRBV11-1,-,CASGRDWTGNTIYF,TGTGCCAGCGGCAGGGATTGGACTGGAAACACCATATATTTT
TRBJ2-2,-,TRBV29-1,-,CSVKTVTNTGELFF,TGCAGCGTCAAAACGGTTACGAACACCGGGGAGCTGTTTTTT
TRBJ2-2,TRBD1,TRBV2,-,CASTYRGFTGELFF,TGTGCCAGCACTTACAGGGGATTCACCGGGGAGCTGTTTTTT
TRBJ1-2,-,TRBV6-2/TRBV6-3,-,CASSYSSWSSGWNHYGYTF,TGTGCCAGCAGTTACTCGTCATGGTCGTCCGGGTGGAATCACTATGGCTACACCTTC
TRBJ1-1,-,TRBV7-9,-,CASSLGTATEAFF,TGTGCCAGCAGCTTAGGGACAGCCACTGAAGCTTTCTTT
TRBJ1-2,-,TRBV30,-,CAWRAPGYDYGYTF,TGTGCCTGGAGGGCTCCAGGGTACGACTATGGCTACACCTTC
TRBJ2-2,-,TRBV11-2,-,CASSPPTGNTGELFF,TGTGCCAGCAGCCCTCCGACGGGAAACACCGGGGAGCTGTTTTTT
TRBJ2-4,TRBD1,TRBV7-2,-,CASSLATGVKNIQYF,TGTGCCAGCAGCTTAGCGACAGGGGTAAAAAACATTCAGTACTTC
TRBJ1-1,-,TRBV5-4,-,CASSSEQGNTEAFF,TGTGCCAGCAGCTCCGAACAGGGGAACACTGAAGCTTTCTTT
TRBJ1-1,-,TRBV4-3,-,CASSQDPDIVNTEAFF,TGCGCCAGCAGCCAAGATCCCGACATAGTGAACACTGAAGCTTTCTTT